These 24 T cell receptor beta chains share one sample of origin, sequenced in a study of breast tumors, draining lymph nodes, adjacent tissues. TCRdb independently ran MiXCR on the multiplex PCR reads; one entry per CDR3 protein. The sample records 17,000 or so distinct CDR3 sequences, 45% being singletons. Input material: tumor-adjacent breast tissue. The receptors stem from a female donor with breast cancer. Some clones in this sample may be carry-over from other donors' samples.

A note on this clonotype: This may be a read error: a much more frequent sequence differs by one nucleotide. V is TRBV11-3 and J is TRBJ1-1, with D perhaps TRBD1 (6 bases). This CDR3 contains 12 residues. The ends were cut back, 4 bases at V and 6 bases at J, with 9 bases in the middle. Germline CDR1 reads SGHNT; CDR2 reads YENEEA. CDR3 region: CASSSRGAEAFF. Written as DNA, the CDR3 is TGTGCCAGCAGCTCCAGGGGCGCTGAAGCTTTCTTT.

By sample fraction, this clonotype is medium-sized. This chain connects TRBV19 to TRBJ1-2; no reliable D call. V was shortened by 4 bases and J by 1 base, with 10 bases between the two germline ends. The CDR3 spans 14 residues. Germline CDR1 LNHDA, CDR2 SQIVND (reference sequence). Here the CDR3 reads CASSTASNNYGYTF. DNA of the CDR3: TGTGCCAGTAGTACCGCCTCCAATAACTATGGCTACACCTTC.

By share, this clonotype ranks as medium-sized. The chain recombines TRBV2 with TRBJ2-7; 9 nucleotides line up with TRBD2. Germline lookup yields CDR1 SNHLY and CDR2 FYNNEI. J gave up 4 bases and V 2 bases, and 12 bases lay outside the gene matches. This CDR3 contains 17 residues. The CDR3 reads CASSETPIAGVTYEQYF. DNA of the CDR3: TGTGCCAGCAGTGAAACCCCTATAGCGGGAGTAACGTACGAGCAGTACTTC.

The sample holds many counts of this clonotype. The CDR3 is CASSPTSGRAFSTDTQYF. In DNA form, the CDR3 reads TGTGCCAGCAGCCCGACTAGCGGGAGGGCCTTTAGCACAGATACGCAGTATTTT. The J gene is TRBJ2-3, the V gene TRBV7-3, with TRBD2 matching 14 bases. Germline CDR1 and CDR2: SGHTA and FQGTGA. The CDR3 is 18 amino acids. V lost 5 bases to trimming and J lost 0 bases; unmatched junction nucleotides: 7.

This clonotype was counted at least ten times. The chain links TRBV5-1 to TRBJ2-5; 10 bases are a match to TRBD2. Germline values: CDR1 SGHRS, CDR2 YFSETQ. J was trimmed by 2 bases and V by 3 bases; bases with no gene match: 7. CDR3 length: 16 residues. CDR3 bases: TGCGCCAGCAGCTCGGGCAGCGGGAGGGGTCAAGAGACCCAGTACTTC. The encoded protein is CASSSGSGRGQETQYF.

CDR3 nucleotides: TGTGCCAGCAGGCCTTCCTCAGGGCTAGCGGGATCCTACGAGCAGTACTTC. Translating gives CASRPSSGLAGSYEQYF. This rearrangement joins TRBV6-5 to TRBJ2-7; TRBD2 matches at 9 bases. Germline V gives CDR1 MNHEY, CDR2 SVGAGI. V lost 6 bases and J lost 1; bases outside the gene matches: 13. The CDR3 runs to 17 residues.

The V and J genes are TRBV7-2 and TRBJ1-4; no reliable D call. The CDR3 covers 16 residues. Germline CDR1 is SGHTA and CDR2 is FQGNSA. V lost 4 bases to trimming and J lost 0 bases, with 12 bases between them. In nucleotides, the CDR3 is TGTGCCAGCAGCTCAATTGGATACTCAACTAATGAAAAACTGTTTTTT. Translation: CASSSIGYSTNEKLFF.

V is TRBV20-1 and J is TRBJ2-7; TRBD1 might be the D (6 bases). Per the germline V gene, CDR1 is DFQATT and CDR2 is SNEGSKA (reference sequence). This CDR3 has 12 amino acids. The V gene lost 5 bases and the J gene lost 5 bases, with 13 bases spanning the gap. The CDR3 region is CSASRQVDEQYF. The CDR3 DNA sequence: TGCAGTGCTTCTAGACAGGTCGACGAGCAGTACTTC.

The table lists this clonotype with many counts. This chain connects TRBV5-8 to TRBJ2-7; D is perhaps TRBD1 (6 bases). The V end was cut by 4 bases, the J end by 5 bases, with 16 bases between. CDR1 and CDR2 from the germline V gene are SGHTS and YDEGEE. This CDR3 is 14 amino acids long. This chain's CDR3 is CASSPQVQGNEQYF. The DNA for the CDR3 is TGTGCCAGCAGCCCCCAAGTACAGGGCAACGAGCAGTACTTC.

The rearrangement links TRBV7-9 to TRBJ2-7; no clear D. Germline V lookup: CDR1 SEHNR, CDR2 FQNEAQ (reference sequence). The CDR3 is 12 amino acids. The ends were cut back, 4 bases at V and 3 bases at J, with 7 bases in the middle. The CDR3 DNA sequence: TGTGCCAGCAGCTCGAGCCGCTACGAGCAGTACTTC. Translated, it gives CASSSSRYEQYF.

This clonotype has ten or more counts. The chain recombines TRBV2 with TRBJ2-3; D remains unclear. The CDR3 has 12 amino acids. V was trimmed by 7 bases and J by 1 base, leaving 6 bases between them. Germline V gene data show CDR1 as SNHLY and CDR2 as FYNNEI. This CDR3 reads CASTSGTDTQYF. CDR3 nucleotide sequence: TGTGCCAGCACTTCGGGCACAGATACGCAGTATTTT.

The chain is built from TRBV3-1 and TRBJ1-1, with D perhaps matching TRBD1 (5 bases). Deletions cut 1 base from V and 3 bases from J, with 6 bases between. The length of the CDR3 is 13 residues. The germline V gene has CDR1 LGHDT and CDR2 YNNKEL (reference sequence). The CDR3 here is CASSQGGDTEAFF. CDR3 nucleotide sequence: TGTGCCAGCAGCCAAGGGGGGGACACTGAAGCTTTCTTT. Supplemented by reference TRBV3-1 and TRBJ1-1, the full variable domain reads DTAVSQTPKYLVTQMGNDKSIKCEQNLGHDTMYWYKQDSKKFLKIMFSYNNKELIINETVPNRFSPKSPDKAHLNLHINSLELGDSAVYFCASSQGGDTEAFFGQGTRLTVV.

This clonotype is medium-sized by share. The rearrangement links TRBV7-9 to TRBJ2-7; the D is unclear. The CDR3 totals 11 residues. Per the germline V gene, CDR1 is SEHNR and CDR2 is FQNEAQ (reference sequence). V shed 8 bases and J shed 4 bases, with 9 bases lying between them. The CDR3 spells CASLDGYEQYF. The CDR3 coding sequence is TGTGCCAGCTTAGACGGTTACGAGCAGTACTTC.

This clonotype was observed at least ten times. The genes are TRBV12-3 or TRBV12-4 and TRBJ2-1, with D uncertain. The CDR3 loop spans 13 amino acids. Between the trimmed V and J ends, which lost 6 bases and 4 bases, there was a span of 10 bases. CDR3 DNA: TGTGCCAGCAGAAAGGACGCGTACAATGAGCAGTTCTTC. Its protein is CASRKDAYNEQFF.

The table lists this clonotype with many counts. J is TRBJ2-1 and V is TRBV20-1, with 11 positions matching TRBD2. The CDR3 totals 16 residues. Germline values: CDR1 DFQATT, CDR2 SNEGSKA (reference sequence). V was clipped by 2 bases and J by 5 bases; unmatched bases: 8. The CDR3 loop reads CSARLPTSGTHNEQFF. The CDR3 nucleotides are TGCAGTGCTAGATTACCGACTAGCGGGACCCACAATGAGCAGTTCTTC.

On this clonotype itself: The DNA is omitted, as the CDR3 cannot be located on it reliably, and the CDR3 follows TCRdb's listing. The chain employs TRBV5-6 and TRBJ1-2; the table calls TRBD1, which could not be checked here. The germline gives CDR1 SGHDT, CDR2 YYEEEE. The CDR3 sequence runs 19 residues, both termini included. The CDR3 protein is CASSFYICGAREGAFGYTF.

On this clonotype: The junction does not match germline at one end; this may be a read error. The chain carries TRBV20-1 and TRBJ2-3; the D is unclear. This CDR3 has 11 residues. Germline-derived CDR1 and CDR2 are DFQATT and SNEGSKA (reference sequence). CDR3 residues: CNAPSLDTQSF. CDR3 coding DNA: TGCAATGCGCCTTCCTTGGATACGCAGTCTTTT.

There are a few counts of this clonotype. The genes are TRBV20-1 and TRBJ2-3, with 12 bases identical to TRBD2. The germline V gene has CDR1 DFQATT and CDR2 SNEGSKA (reference sequence). With V trimmed by 1 base and J by 4 bases, 9 bases remained unmatched. The CDR3 covers 17 residues. CDR3 sequence (DNA): TGCAGTGCTAGAGTCCCCAGGACTAGCGGGGCATCAGATACGCAGTATTTT. Translation: CSARVPRTSGASDTQYF.

This sequence joins TRBV5-8 and TRBJ2-3; TRBD2 matches 11 bases. This CDR3 comprises 16 residues. The germline V gene encodes CDR1 SGHTS and CDR2 YDEGEE. V lost 6 bases to trimming and J lost 3 bases; unmatched junction nucleotides: 9. CDR3 nucleotides: TGTGCCAGCACCAATCTAGCGGGAGGTTTGACAGATACGCAGTATTTT. This translates into CASTNLAGGLTDTQYF.

This clonotype was recorded many times. Just one base apart from a much larger clone, this may be a read error. The CDR3 carries no conserved terminal phenylalanine or tryptophan, so it likely arises from a read error. The rearrangement joins TRBV7-3 to TRBJ2-5, with D possibly TRBD2 on 5 matching bases. The CDR3 is 14 amino acids. V dropped 5 bases and J dropped 0 bases, with 10 bases sitting between them. Germline loops: CDR1 SGHTA, CDR2 FQGTGA. CDR3 nucleotide sequence: TGTGCCAGCAGCCTAGGACTCGACCAAGAGACCCAGTACCTC. Its translation is CASSLGLDQETQYL.

Many counts were recorded for this clonotype. Possible read error: a much larger clone is one base away. The chain recombines TRBV5-4 with TRBJ2-1; TRBD1 matches at 8 bases. The CDR3 contains 15 residues. The J segment lost 2 bases and the V segment lost 4 bases, leaving 5 bases of the junction unmatched. The germline V gene encodes CDR1 SGHNT and CDR2 YYREEE (reference sequence). CDR3 sequence: CASSKDRAPYNEQFF. As DNA, the CDR3 is TGTGCCAGCAGCAAGGACAGGGCACCCTACAATGAGCAGTTCTTC.

The J gene is TRBJ2-7, the V gene TRBV7-9; 8 nucleotides align to TRBD2. CDR1 and CDR2 from the germline V gene are SEHNR and FQNEAQ (reference sequence). This CDR3 contains 12 residues. The J segment lost 6 bases and the V segment lost 5 bases, leaving 3 bases of the junction unmatched. The CDR3: CASSNGGGEQYF. In nucleotides, the CDR3 is TGTGCCAGCAGCAACGGGGGGGGCGAGCAGTACTTC.

This rearrangement joins TRBV7-2 to TRBJ2-7, with 11 bases matching TRBD2. This CDR3 comprises 15 residues. With V trimmed by 0 bases and J by 5 bases, 3 bases remained unmatched. Germline V gene data show CDR1 as SGHTA and CDR2 as FQGNSA. CDR3 in DNA: TGTGCCAGCAGCTTAGCGCTAGCGGGAGGTAACGAGCAGTACTTC. This gives the protein CASSLALAGGNEQYF.

The CDR3 DNA follows: TGCAGTGCCCAGGGACCCACTTACGAGCAGTACTTC. This gives the protein CSAQGPTYEQYF. This chain uses TRBV20-1 with TRBJ2-7; D tentatively reads TRBD1 or TRBD2 (5 bases each). Trimming removed 6 bases at V and 4 bases at J, with 13 bases between. This CDR3 is built from 12 residues. CDR1 and CDR2 (germline): DFQATT, SNEGSKA (reference sequence).